The entry that follows covers one TCR beta chain sequence. This clonotype appeared a single time. Its antigen is unknown. The sample holds no much larger clone one base away, and base qualities are not on file. One read represents weak support. The data derive from a study of T cell repertoires in cytomegalovirus infection (dated by TCRdb to between 2017 and 2020). General notes on the study: Because public TCR beta signatures pointed to carriage of CMV infection together with the matching HLA type, the HLA type of each donor mattered for the analysis.

Study-wide findings and limitations: In both this cohort and an independent cohort of 300 to 450 donors, the cumulative frequency of public TCR beta family members distinguished carriers of CMV infection plus the relevant HLA type. The ex vivo response was dominated by HLA-C-restricted CMV-specific TCR beta clonotypes, and the single most frequent clonotype in two of eight donors was supplied by these HLA-C-restricted clonotypes.

The reads were generated on an Illumina HiSeq 1500. TCRdb trimmed the raw reads at Q25, called clones with MiXCR and kept productive beta chains. Every distinct CDR3 protein forms one entry, paired with its most common genes and DNA. The sample includes over 100,000 distinct CDR3 sequences, with more than 15% observed a single time. In total, the top ten clones hold more than 7% of the sample. V and J are trimmed by 6 bases and 4 bases, and the gene matches miss 12 bases of the junction. CDR1 and CDR2 are read off the germline V gene (reference sequence) as GTSNPN and SVGIG. The CDR3 goes from the cysteine to the phenylalanine over 15 residues. The entry retains the CDR3 DNA only, 45 bases that are in frame from base 1.

The sequencing input was PBMCs. This receptor was obtained from a human donor in good health (CMV status not recorded). Some clones in this sample may be carry-over from other donors' samples. Here the chain combines TRBV30 and TRBJ2-1, with 7 bases in between that match TRBD2. The sequenced DNA: TGTGCCTGCATGGTCCGGGGGGTCTCATACAATGAGCAGTTCTTC. Its protein reads: CACMVRGVSYNEQFF.